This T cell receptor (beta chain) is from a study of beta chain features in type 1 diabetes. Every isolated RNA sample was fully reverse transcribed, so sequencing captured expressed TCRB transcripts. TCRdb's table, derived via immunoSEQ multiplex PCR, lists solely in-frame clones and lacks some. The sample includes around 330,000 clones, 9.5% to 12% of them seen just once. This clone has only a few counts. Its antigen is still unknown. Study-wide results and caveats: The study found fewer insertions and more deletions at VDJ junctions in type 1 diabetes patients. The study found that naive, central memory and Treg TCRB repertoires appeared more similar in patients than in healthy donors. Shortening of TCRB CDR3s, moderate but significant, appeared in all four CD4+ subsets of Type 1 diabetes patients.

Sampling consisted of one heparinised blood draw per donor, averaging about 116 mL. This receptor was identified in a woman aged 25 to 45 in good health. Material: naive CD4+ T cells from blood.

The DNA of the CDR3 is TGTGCCAGCACCCCAATCGGGAACCAAGAGACCCAGTACTTC. Amino acid sequence: CASTPIGNQETQYF. The rearrangement links TRBV28 to TRBJ2-5, with D maybe TRBD2 (5 bases). Trimming cost V 7 bases and J 0 bases, with 12 bases left between them. The germline CDR1 and CDR2 sequences are MDHEN and SYDVKM. The CDR3 loop spans 14 amino acids.